The 19 T cell receptor beta chains in this list originate from one sample, sequenced in a study of OX40 agonist ivuxolimab in advanced cancers. The protocol used for the library was the immunoSEQ multiplex PCR assay. TCRdb mirrors the immuneACCESS table, restricted to in-frame sequences. Some clones are absent from its copies; in checked studies, under half trace to an unresolved V gene, and the reason for the others is unknown. The sample table lists roughly 15,000 clones, roughly 78% of them with a count of one. About a quarter of the sample is taken by the ten largest. Sequencing was performed on CD4+ or CD8+ T cells sorted from blood, taken in a trial of the OX40 agonist ivuxolimab. The origin of the receptors is an adult with an advanced solid tumor such as melanoma, head and neck, liver or kidney cancer.

In this sample, this clone turned up once. The chain uses TRBV27 and TRBJ1-5, with 8 positions matching TRBD1. CDR1 MNHEY and CDR2 SMNVEV come from the germline V gene (reference sequence). CDR3 length: 15 amino acids. The J segment lost 2 bases and the V segment lost 4 bases, leaving 4 bases of the junction unmatched. CDR3 sequence reads: CASSSQTGGNQPQHF. CDR3 nucleotides: TGTGCCAGCAGTTCGCAGACAGGGGGCAATCAGCCCCAGCATTTT.

V and J are TRBV28 and TRBJ2-1; the D is unclear. Trimming removed 3 bases at V and 0 bases at J, with 9 bases between. Germline lookup yields CDR1 MDHEN and CDR2 SYDVKM. The CDR3 extends over 15 amino acids. CDR3 nucleotide sequence: TGTGCCAGCAGTTTGATCGGCAGCTCCTACAATGAGCAGTTCTTC. It yields the protein CASSLIGSSYNEQFF.

This chain links TRBV27 with TRBJ1-5; TRBD1 agrees at 7 bases. V was clipped by 3 bases and J by 6 bases; unmatched bases: 8. Germline V lookup: CDR1 MNHEY, CDR2 SMNVEV (reference sequence). This CDR3 contains 15 residues. The CDR3 sequence: CASSFLGGRGQPQHF. The CDR3 DNA reads TGTGCCAGCAGTTTTTTAGGGGGCCGTGGTCAGCCCCAGCATTTT.

This chain connects TRBV7-9 to TRBJ2-1; 7 bases are shared with TRBD2. The length of the CDR3 is 14 residues. Unmatched junction bases numbered 6, after V lost 5 bases and J lost 5 bases. CDR1 is SEHNR, CDR2 FQNEAQ, per germline (reference sequence). The CDR3 region has the DNA TGTGCCAGCAGCGGAAACAGCGGGGACAATGAGCAGTTCTTC. This encodes CASSGNSGDNEQFF.

J is TRBJ2-7 and V is TRBV5-6; no firm D call. Germline V CDR1 and CDR2: SGHDT, YYEEEE. Deletions cut 4 bases from V and 1 base from J, with 9 bases between. This CDR3 has 13 amino acids. CDR3 coding DNA: TGTGCCAGCAGCCTCCAGGTTTCCTACGAGCAGTACTTC. Translation: CASSLQVSYEQYF.

This chain connects TRBV7-8 to TRBJ2-7; 8 positions agree with TRBD2. CDR1 and CDR2 (germline): SGHVS, FQNEAQ. J lost 3 bases, V lost 2 bases, and 3 bases had no gene match. The CDR3 has 14 residues. CDR3 coding DNA: TGTGCCAGCAGCTTAAGTCTAGCGGGCTACGAGCAGTACTTC. Encoded protein: CASSLSLAGYEQYF.

The V and J genes are TRBV5-5 and TRBJ2-2; D not certain. This CDR3 region has 15 residues. Per germline, CDR1 SGHKS and CDR2 YYEKEE (reference sequence). Trimming cost V 3 bases and J 4 bases, with 13 bases left between them. The CDR3 sequence: CASSSELSLTGELFF. In DNA form, the CDR3 reads TGTGCCAGCAGCTCGGAGTTAAGCCTCACCGGGGAGCTGTTTTTT.

The rearrangement uses TRBV9 and TRBJ1-3; the D gene is possibly TRBD1 (5 bases). Germline loops: CDR1 SGDLS, CDR2 YYNGEE. The length of the CDR3 is 12 residues. V shed 7 bases and J shed 3 bases, with 8 bases lying between them. CDR3 protein: CASRGFGNTIYF. DNA of the CDR3: TGTGCCAGCCGGGGCTTTGGAAACACCATATATTTT.

The chain recombines TRBV6-6 with TRBJ2-5; 12 bases match TRBD1. Per the germline V gene, CDR1 is MNHNY and CDR2 is SVGAGI (reference sequence). The V and J ends lost 7 bases and 3 bases, in that order; junction bases with no gene match: 6. The CDR3 runs to 15 residues. Here the CDR3 DNA reads TGTGCCAGCAAGGGGGACAGGGGGCACGAAGAGACCCAGTACTTC. It translates to CASKGDRGHEETQYF.

This clone was seen more than once but under ten times. The chain links TRBV6-5 to TRBJ1-1, with unresolved D. V was clipped by 0 bases and J by 4 bases, with 6 bases between them. The germline V gene encodes CDR1 MNHEY and CDR2 SVGAGI. The CDR3 length is 13 residues. CDR3 protein: CASSYSAGTEAFF. CDR3 nucleotides: TGTGCCAGCAGTTACTCGGCGGGCACTGAAGCTTTCTTT.

Details on this clone: A much bigger clone sits one base away, suggesting this may be a read error. The V call is TRBV4-2, the J call TRBJ2-7, with a possible D match to TRBD2 (6 bases). This CDR3 has 16 residues. Trimming left V 0 bases short and J 1 base short, with 13 bases between. The V gene's germline CDR1 is LGHNA and CDR2 YNFKEQ. The CDR3 nucleotides read TGTGCCAGCAGCCAAGATTTCACTAGCCCTTCCTACGAGCAGTACTTC. It codes for CASSQDFTSPSYEQYF.

This clone came up a few times. This chain connects TRBV30 to TRBJ1-1; D not certain. The V gene lost 3 bases and the J gene lost 0 bases, with 14 bases spanning the gap. There are 15 residues in the CDR3. Germline V gene data show CDR1 as GTSNPN and CDR2 as SVGIG (reference sequence). CDR3 coding DNA: TGTGCCTGGAGCGGGCGCAAGACGGTGAACACTGAAGCTTTCTTT. Amino acid sequence: CAWSGRKTVNTEAFF.

V and J are TRBV11-2 and TRBJ2-7, with D perhaps TRBD1 (6 bases). The CDR3 covers 14 residues. V was shortened by 3 bases and J by 3 bases, with 12 bases between the two germline ends. CDR1 and CDR2 from the germline V gene are SGHAT and FQNNGV. The CDR3 loop reads CASSFQGQIYEQYF. The CDR3 DNA is TGTGCCAGCAGCTTTCAAGGACAGATCTACGAGCAGTACTTC.

V and J are TRBV27 and TRBJ2-7, with 8 bases matching TRBD1. The ends lost 5 bases at V and 7 bases at J; junction bases unmatched: 4. Germline V gene data show CDR1 as MNHEY and CDR2 as SMNVEV (reference sequence). The CDR3 totals 12 residues. The CDR3 here is CASSLQGGEQYF. DNA of the CDR3: TGTGCCAGCAGTCTACAGGGGGGTGAGCAGTACTTC.

This clone was seen a single time. The chain carries TRBV4-1 and TRBJ2-1; D is ambiguous. The CDR3 has 15 residues. CDR1 and CDR2 (germline): MGHRA, YSYEKL. Trimming pared 4 bases from V and 0 bases from J, leaving 10 bases between. The CDR3 spells CASSPGPSSYNEQFF. The DNA for the CDR3 is TGCGCCAGCAGCCCCGGTCCTAGCTCCTACAATGAGCAGTTCTTC.

This chain links TRBV13 with TRBJ2-5; weak D call: TRBD1 (5 bases). Matching the DNA end better, TRBJ2-7 makes the J call doubtful. Germline V lookup: CDR1 PRHDT, CDR2 FYEKMQ (reference sequence). This CDR3 spans 13 amino acids. The CDR3 DNA follows: TGTGCCAGCAGCACCCGACAGACCTACGAGCAGTACTTC. Its protein product is CASSTRQTYEQYF.

The rearrangement links TRBV15 to TRBJ2-1, with a weak D call TRBD2 (5 bases). Germline CDR1 is LNHNV and CDR2 is YYDKDF (reference sequence). V gave up 0 bases and J gave up 1 base, with 7 bases separating them. This CDR3 comprises 15 residues. The CDR3 region is CATSRDRESYNEQFF. The CDR3 DNA follows: TGTGCCACCAGCAGAGATCGGGAATCCTACAATGAGCAGTTCTTC.

This clone was seen a handful of times. The chain is built from TRBV2 and TRBJ1-1, with a weak D call TRBD1 (6 bases). CDR3 length equals 13 residues. The germline CDR1 and CDR2 sequences are SNHLY and FYNNEI. V was clipped by 5 bases and J by 1 base, with 8 bases between them. This CDR3 is CASSLDRNTEAFF. As DNA, the CDR3 is TGTGCCAGCAGTTTGGACAGGAACACTGAAGCTTTCTTT.

This clone turned up a few times. V gene TRBV28 combines with J gene TRBJ1-1, with D perhaps matching TRBD1 (6 bases). This CDR3 is built from 13 residues. The germline V gene encodes CDR1 MDHEN and CDR2 SYDVKM. V was cut by 6 bases and J by 1 base, with 9 bases left in between. CDR3 sequence: CASSGGWNTEAFF. CDR3 nucleotides: TGTGCCAGCAGCGGGGGCTGGAACACTGAAGCTTTCTTT.